Given below is one T cell receptor (beta chain) in context. Its specificity is not known. The CDR3 consists of 14 residues. The germline V gene encodes CDR1 GTSNPN and CDR2 SVGIG (reference sequence). Trimming cost V 7 bases and J 1 base; bases outside gene matches: 4. The source of the sample is a study of beta chain features in type 1 diabetes. Study-wide findings and caveats: All four CD4+ subsets of Type 1 diabetes patients contained TCRB CDR3s that were moderately but significantly shorter.

Investigators reverse transcribed all isolated RNA, so they sequenced expressed TCRB transcripts. Clones were read by immunoSEQ multiplex PCR, and TCRdb kept only the in-frame ones, dropping some. The sample carries more than 120,000 clones, about an eighth recorded once. This TCR was sampled from a young man with type 1 diabetes. J is TRBJ2-7 and V is TRBV30; TRBD2 aligns across 13 bases. Sequencing was carried out using central memory CD4+ T cells from blood. The CDR3 coding sequence is TGTGCCTTAACTAGCGGGGGGGCATCCTACGAGCAGTACTTC. Its translation is CALTSGGASYEQYF.